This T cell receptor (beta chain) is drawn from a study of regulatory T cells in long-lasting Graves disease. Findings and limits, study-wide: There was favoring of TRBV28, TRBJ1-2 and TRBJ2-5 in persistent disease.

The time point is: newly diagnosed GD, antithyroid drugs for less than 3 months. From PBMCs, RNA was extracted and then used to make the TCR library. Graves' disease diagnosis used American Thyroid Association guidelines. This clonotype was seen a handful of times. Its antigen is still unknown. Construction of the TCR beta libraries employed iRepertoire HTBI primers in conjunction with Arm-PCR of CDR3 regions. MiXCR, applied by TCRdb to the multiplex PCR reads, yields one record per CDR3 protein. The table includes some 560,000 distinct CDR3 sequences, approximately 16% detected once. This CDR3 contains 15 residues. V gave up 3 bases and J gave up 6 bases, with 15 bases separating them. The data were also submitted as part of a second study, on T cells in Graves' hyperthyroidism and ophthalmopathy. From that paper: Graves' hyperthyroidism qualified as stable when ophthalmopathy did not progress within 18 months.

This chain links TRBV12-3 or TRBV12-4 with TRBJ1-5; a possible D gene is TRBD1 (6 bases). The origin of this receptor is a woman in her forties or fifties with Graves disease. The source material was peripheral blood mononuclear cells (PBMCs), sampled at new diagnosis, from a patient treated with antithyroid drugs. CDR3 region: CASSFGTGMGQPQHF. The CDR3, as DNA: TGTGCCAGCAGTTTCGGAACAGGGATGGGTCAGCCCCAGCATTTT.